This T cell receptor beta chain was identified in a study of CD8+ T cells in alopecia areata. The CDR3 has 17 residues. V dropped 3 bases and J dropped 2 bases, with 20 bases sitting between them. The germline V gene encodes CDR1 SNHLY and CDR2 FYNNEI. RNA was extracted and reverse transcribed into cDNA as the sequencing template. Using immunoSEQ multiplex PCR, the repertoire was profiled, and TCRdb retains in-frame clones only, with some absent. Of 100,000 to 150,000 clones listed, about 49% are singletons. In its sample, this clone ranks as medium-sized. The source was CD8+ T cells sorted from blood, collected at week 0. The chain has TRBV2 and TRBJ2-7, with a tentative D call TRBD1 (5 bases). This TCR was sampled from a human donor with alopecia areata. CDR3 in DNA: TGTGCCAGCAGTGAGGGTTCTAGGACAACCTCCCCCTACGAGCAGTACTTC. Its translation: CASSEGSRTTSPYEQYF.